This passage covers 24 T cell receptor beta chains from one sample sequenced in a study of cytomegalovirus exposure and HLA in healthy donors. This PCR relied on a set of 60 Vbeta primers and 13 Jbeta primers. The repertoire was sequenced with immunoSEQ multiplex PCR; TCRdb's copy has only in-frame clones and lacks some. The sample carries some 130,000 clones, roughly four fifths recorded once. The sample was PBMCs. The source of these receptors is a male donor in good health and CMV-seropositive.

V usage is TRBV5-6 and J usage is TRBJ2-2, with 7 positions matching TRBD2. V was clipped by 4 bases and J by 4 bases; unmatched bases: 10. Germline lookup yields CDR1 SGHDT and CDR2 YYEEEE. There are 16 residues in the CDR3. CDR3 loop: CASSPYTSEGTGELFF. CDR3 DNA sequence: TGTGCCAGCAGCCCCTACACTAGCGAGGGCACCGGGGAGCTGTTTTTT.

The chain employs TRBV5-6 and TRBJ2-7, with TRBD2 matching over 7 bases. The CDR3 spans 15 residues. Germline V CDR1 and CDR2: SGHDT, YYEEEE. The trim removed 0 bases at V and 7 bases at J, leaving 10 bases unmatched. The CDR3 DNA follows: TGTGCCAGCAGCTTGGGTTGGGTGGGAGGGGTTGAGCAGTACTTC. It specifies CASSLGWVGGVEQYF.

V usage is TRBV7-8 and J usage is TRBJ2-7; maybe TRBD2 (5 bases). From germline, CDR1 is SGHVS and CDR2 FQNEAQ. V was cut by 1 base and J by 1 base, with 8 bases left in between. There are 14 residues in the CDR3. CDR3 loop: CASSLGRASYEQYF. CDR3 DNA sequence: TGTGCCAGCAGCTTAGGGCGGGCGTCCTACGAGCAGTACTTC.

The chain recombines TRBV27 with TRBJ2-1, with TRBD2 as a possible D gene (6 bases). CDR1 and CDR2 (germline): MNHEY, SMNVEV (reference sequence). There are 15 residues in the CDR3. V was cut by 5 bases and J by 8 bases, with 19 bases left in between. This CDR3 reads CASSPLGTSVHEQFF. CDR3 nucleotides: TGTGCCAGCAGTCCTCTTGGGACTTCTGTCCATGAGCAGTTCTTC.

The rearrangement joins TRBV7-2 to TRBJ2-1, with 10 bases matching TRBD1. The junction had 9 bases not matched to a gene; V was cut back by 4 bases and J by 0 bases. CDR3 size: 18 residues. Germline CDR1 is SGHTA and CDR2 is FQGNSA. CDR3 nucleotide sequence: TGTGCCAGCAGCTGGACAGGGGGGGCCCTGAGCTCCTACAATGAGCAGTTCTTC. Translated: CASSWTGGALSSYNEQFF.

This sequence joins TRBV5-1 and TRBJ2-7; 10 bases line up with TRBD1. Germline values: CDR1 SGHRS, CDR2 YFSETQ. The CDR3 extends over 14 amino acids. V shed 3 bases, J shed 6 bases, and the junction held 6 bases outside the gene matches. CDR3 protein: CASSWGTGAGEQYF. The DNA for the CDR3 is TGCGCCAGCAGCTGGGGGACAGGGGCGGGCGAGCAGTACTTC.

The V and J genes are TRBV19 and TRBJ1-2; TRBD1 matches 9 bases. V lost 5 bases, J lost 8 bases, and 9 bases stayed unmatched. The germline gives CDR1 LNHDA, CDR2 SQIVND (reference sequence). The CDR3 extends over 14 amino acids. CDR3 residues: CASSLQGAPKGYTF. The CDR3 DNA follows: TGTGCCAGTAGTTTACAGGGGGCGCCTAAAGGCTACACCTTC.

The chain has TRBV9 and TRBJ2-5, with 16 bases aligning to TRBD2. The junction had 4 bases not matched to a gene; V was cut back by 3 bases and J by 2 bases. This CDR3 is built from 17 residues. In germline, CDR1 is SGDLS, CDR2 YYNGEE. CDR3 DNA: TGTGCCAGCAGCGCCGGGACTAGCGGGAGGGTACAAGAGACCCAGTACTTC. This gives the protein CASSAGTSGRVQETQYF.

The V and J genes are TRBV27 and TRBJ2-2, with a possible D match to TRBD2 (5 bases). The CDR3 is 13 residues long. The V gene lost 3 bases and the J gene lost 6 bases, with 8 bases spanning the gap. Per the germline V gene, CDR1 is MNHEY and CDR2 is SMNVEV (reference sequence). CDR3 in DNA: TGTGCCAGCAGTTTGTTCGGGGCCGGGGAGCTGTTTTTT. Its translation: CASSLFGAGELFF.

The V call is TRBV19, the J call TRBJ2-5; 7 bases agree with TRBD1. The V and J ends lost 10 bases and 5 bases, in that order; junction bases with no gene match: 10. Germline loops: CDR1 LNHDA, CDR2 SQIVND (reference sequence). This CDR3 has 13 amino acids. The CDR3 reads CATATGSLETQYF. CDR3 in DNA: TGTGCCACAGCGACAGGGTCATTGGAGACCCAGTACTTC.

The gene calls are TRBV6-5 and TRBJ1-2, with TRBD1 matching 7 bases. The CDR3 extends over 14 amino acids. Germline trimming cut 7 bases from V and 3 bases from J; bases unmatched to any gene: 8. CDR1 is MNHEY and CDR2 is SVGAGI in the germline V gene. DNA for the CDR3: TGTGCCAGCACCAGGGGGGCCGCTGACTATGGCTACACCTTC. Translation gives CASTRGAADYGYTF.

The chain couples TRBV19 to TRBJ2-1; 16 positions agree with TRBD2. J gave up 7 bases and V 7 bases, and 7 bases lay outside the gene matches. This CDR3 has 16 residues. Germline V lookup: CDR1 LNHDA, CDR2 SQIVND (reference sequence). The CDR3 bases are TGTGCCAGTACCGCTGGGACTAGCGGGAGGGAAAATGAGCAGTTCTTC. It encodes CASTAGTSGRENEQFF.

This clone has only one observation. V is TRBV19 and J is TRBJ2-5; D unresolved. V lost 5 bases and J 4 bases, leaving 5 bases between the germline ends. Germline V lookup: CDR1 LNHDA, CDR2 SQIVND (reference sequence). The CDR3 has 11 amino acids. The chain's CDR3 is CASSSGETQYF. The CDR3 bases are TGTGCCAGTAGTTCCGGAGAGACCCAGTACTTC.

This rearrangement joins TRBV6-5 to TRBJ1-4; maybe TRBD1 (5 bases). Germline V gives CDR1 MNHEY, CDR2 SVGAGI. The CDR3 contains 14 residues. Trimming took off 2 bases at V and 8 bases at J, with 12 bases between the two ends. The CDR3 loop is CASSYARGSEKLFF. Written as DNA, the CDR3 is TGTGCCAGCAGTTACGCCCGGGGGTCCGAAAAACTGTTTTTT.

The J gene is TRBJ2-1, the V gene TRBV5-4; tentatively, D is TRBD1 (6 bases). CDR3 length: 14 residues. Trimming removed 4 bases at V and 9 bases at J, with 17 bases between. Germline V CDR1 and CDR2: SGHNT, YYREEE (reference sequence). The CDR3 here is CASSPGHQSGEQFF. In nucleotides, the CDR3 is TGTGCCAGCAGCCCGGGACACCAAAGCGGTGAGCAGTTCTTC.

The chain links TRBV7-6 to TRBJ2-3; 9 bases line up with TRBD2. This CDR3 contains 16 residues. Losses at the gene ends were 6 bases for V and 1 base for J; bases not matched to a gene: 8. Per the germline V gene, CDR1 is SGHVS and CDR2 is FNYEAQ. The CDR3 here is CASRGGEREGTDTQYF. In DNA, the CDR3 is TGTGCCAGCAGAGGGGGTGAGCGGGAGGGCACAGATACGCAGTATTTT.

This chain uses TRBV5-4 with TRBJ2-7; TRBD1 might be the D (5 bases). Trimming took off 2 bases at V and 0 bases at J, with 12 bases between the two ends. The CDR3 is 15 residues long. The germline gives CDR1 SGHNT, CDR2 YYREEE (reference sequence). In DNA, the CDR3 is TGTGCCAGCAGCTTAGGGGTCGACAGCTCCTACGAGCAGTACTTC. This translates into CASSLGVDSSYEQYF.

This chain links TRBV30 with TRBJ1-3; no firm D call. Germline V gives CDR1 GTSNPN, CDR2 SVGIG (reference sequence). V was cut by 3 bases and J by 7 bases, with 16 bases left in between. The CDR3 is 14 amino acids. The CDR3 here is CAWSDPGLSNTIYF. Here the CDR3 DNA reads TGTGCCTGGAGCGATCCCGGACTCTCCAACACCATATATTTT.

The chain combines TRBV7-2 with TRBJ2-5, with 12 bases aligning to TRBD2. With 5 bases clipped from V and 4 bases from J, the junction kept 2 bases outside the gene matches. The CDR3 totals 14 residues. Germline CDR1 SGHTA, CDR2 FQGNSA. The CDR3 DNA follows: TGTGCCAGCAGCAGGGGACTAGCGGGAGAGACCCAGTACTTC. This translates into CASSRGLAGETQYF. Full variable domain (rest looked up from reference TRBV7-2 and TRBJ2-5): GAGVSQSPSNKVTEKGKDVELRCDPISGHTALYWYRQSLGQGLEFLIYFQGNSAPDKSGLPSDRFSAERTGGSVSTLTIQRTQQEDSAVYLCASSRGLAGETQYFGPGTRLLVL.

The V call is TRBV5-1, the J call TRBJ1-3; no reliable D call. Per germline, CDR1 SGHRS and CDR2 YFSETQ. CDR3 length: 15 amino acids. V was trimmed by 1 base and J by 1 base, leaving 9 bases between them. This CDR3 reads CASSLSSGSGNTIYF. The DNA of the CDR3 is TGCGCCAGCAGCTTGTCGTCGGGTTCTGGAAACACCATATATTTT.

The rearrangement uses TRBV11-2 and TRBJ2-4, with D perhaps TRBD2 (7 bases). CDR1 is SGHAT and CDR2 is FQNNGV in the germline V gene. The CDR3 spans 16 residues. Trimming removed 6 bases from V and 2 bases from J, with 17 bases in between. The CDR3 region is CASSLTGGKTKNIQYF. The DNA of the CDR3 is TGTGCCAGCAGTCTAACGGGGGGCAAGACCAAAAACATTCAGTACTTC.

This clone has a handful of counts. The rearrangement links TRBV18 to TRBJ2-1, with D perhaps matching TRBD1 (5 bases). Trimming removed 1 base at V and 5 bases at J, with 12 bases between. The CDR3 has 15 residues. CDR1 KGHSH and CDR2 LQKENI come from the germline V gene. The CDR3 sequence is CASSPHSRVDNEQFF. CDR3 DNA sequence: TGTGCCAGCTCACCACACTCCAGGGTGGACAATGAGCAGTTCTTC.

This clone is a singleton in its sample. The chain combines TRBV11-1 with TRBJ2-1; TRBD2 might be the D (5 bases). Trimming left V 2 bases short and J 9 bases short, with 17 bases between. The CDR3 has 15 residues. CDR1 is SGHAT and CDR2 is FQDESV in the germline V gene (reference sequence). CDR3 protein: CASSLIESQRGEQFF. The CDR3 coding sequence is TGTGCCAGCAGCTTAATTGAGTCTCAACGGGGTGAGCAGTTCTTC.

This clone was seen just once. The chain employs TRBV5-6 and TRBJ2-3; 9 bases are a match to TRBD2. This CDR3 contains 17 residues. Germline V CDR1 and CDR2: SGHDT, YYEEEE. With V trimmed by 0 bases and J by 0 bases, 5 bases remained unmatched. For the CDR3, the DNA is TGTGCCAGCAGCTTGGACGCTAGCGGGATAAGCACAGATACGCAGTATTTT. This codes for CASSLDASGISTDTQYF.